Presented here are 9 T cell receptor beta chains from one specimen sequenced in a study of T cell clusters in autoimmune cytopenias. Multiplex touch-down PCR amplified TRB using TRB-A and TRB-B pools in one tube. TCRdb reworked the multiplex PCR reads into one entry per CDR3 protein, no DNA. The sample table sets out approximately 1,200 distinct CDR3 sequences. TRB was amplified from about 270 ng of peripheral blood genomic DNA per sample. Sequenced sample: peripheral blood. These receptors originate from a human donor with an autoimmune cytopenia or autoimmune hepatitis (not recorded which).

According to its frequency, this clonotype is medium-sized. The chain joins TRBV20-1 to TRBJ2-5; TCRdb designates TRBD2, a call that cannot be tested without DNA. CDR1 and CDR2 from the germline V gene are DFQATT and SNEGSKA (reference sequence). The CDR3 has 12 amino acids. CDR3 protein: CSAQLAKETQYF.

CDR3 region: CASSQGARATDTQYF. This chain links TRBV28 with TRBJ2-3; TCRdb lists TRBD1, though no DNA is available to test this call. The CDR3 totals 15 residues. Germline CDR1 is MDHEN and CDR2 is SYDVKM.

This clonotype is called medium-sized (0.01 to 0.1%) based on its frequency. The chain employs TRBV18 and TRBJ1-1; TCRdb gives TRBD1 as the D gene, but with no DNA this cannot be confirmed. Germline V gene lookup returns CDR1 KGHSH and CDR2 LQKENI. This CDR3 has 14 residues. CDR3 sequence reads: CASSPGTGGRVAFF.

V is TRBV4-3 and J is TRBJ2-2. Germline V gene sequence: CDR1 LGHNA, CDR2 YSLEER. The length of the CDR3 is 15 residues. The CDR3 loop reads CASSQGEENTGELFF.

This clonotype ranks as medium-sized in terms of frequency. The chain links TRBV19 to TRBJ2-1; TCRdb gives TRBD1 as the D gene, but with no DNA this cannot be confirmed. Germline lookup yields CDR1 LNHDA and CDR2 SQIVND (reference sequence). The CDR3 loop spans 14 amino acids. The CDR3 spells CAVSPSGPYNEQFF.

V usage is TRBV14 and J usage is TRBJ1-6. Per germline, CDR1 SGHDN and CDR2 FVKESK. The length of the CDR3 is 15 residues. The chain's CDR3 is CASSQGESYNSPLHF.

The V call is TRBV5-1, the J call TRBJ2-5; TCRdb names TRBD1, which stays unverified in the absence of DNA. This CDR3 region has 16 residues. CDR1 is SGHRS, CDR2 YFSETQ, per germline. The CDR3 loop is CASSLYPGQAQETQYF.

This clonotype is deemed medium-sized (0.01 to 0.1%) by its frequency. The chain combines TRBV13 with TRBJ2-5; the TCRdb D gene call, TRBD1, has no DNA to confirm it. Per germline, CDR1 PRHDT and CDR2 FYEKMQ (reference sequence). This CDR3 has 16 amino acids. CDR3 protein: CASSEKGRGGQETQYF.

The chain couples TRBV6-2 or TRBV6-3 to TRBJ1-1. The germline V gene has CDR1 MNHEY and CDR2 SVGEGT. CDR3 length equals 17 residues. CDR3 region: CASSYLSRAELNTEAFF.